This TCR beta chain appears in the sequencing data of a study of control samples from healthy donors and cancer patients. This clone has a single count. V shed 3 bases and J 0 bases; nucleotides not matched to a gene: 15. Germline V gene data show CDR1 as KGHSH and CDR2 as LQKENI. This CDR3 has 20 residues. Libraries were prepared by immunoSEQ multiplex PCR; TCRdb keeps only in-frame clonotypes and omits some of them. In the table there are around 140,000 clones, 85% to 95% of which are singletons. Specimen: blood. This TCR came from a man aged 40-49 years in good health. The rearrangement joins TRBV18 to TRBJ1-5; 9 bases agree with TRBD1. The CDR3 spells CASSPDPGQGMGHSNQPQHF. CDR3 in DNA: TGTGCCAGCTCACCGGACCCGGGACAGGGAATGGGGCATAGCAATCAGCCCCAGCATTTT.